The 5 T cell receptor beta chains reported below all come from one sample, sequenced in a study of chemoradiotherapy in HPV16-positive cancers. Sequencing used immunoSEQ multiplex PCR; TCRdb keeps in-frame clones, though not all of them. The sample consists of about 32,000 clones, about 91% of them appearing once. The material sequenced was blood, taken from a patient who underwent chemoradiotherapy. The receptors were gathered from a human donor with HPV-associated anogenital cancer.

This chain connects TRBV7-2 to TRBJ1-1; possible D gene TRBD1, 5 bases. This CDR3 comprises 15 residues. V dropped 1 base and J dropped 6 bases, with 15 bases sitting between them. CDR1 SGHTA and CDR2 FQGNSA come from the germline V gene. CDR3 region: CASSLEPGPNSEAFF. In DNA form, the CDR3 reads TGTGCCAGCAGCTTAGAGCCGGGACCAAATTCTGAAGCTTTCTTT.

The CDR3 region has the DNA TGTGCCAGCAGCTTAGGAGGAGGGGAAAATGAAAAACTGTTTTTT. The encoded protein is CASSLGGGENEKLFF. The J gene is TRBJ1-4, the V gene TRBV7-6; the D gene is possibly TRBD1 (5 bases). V lost 1 base, J lost 5 bases, and 11 bases lay in between. This CDR3 region has 15 residues. CDR1 and CDR2 (germline): SGHVS, FNYEAQ. Full variable domain (rest looked up from reference TRBV7-6 and TRBJ1-4): GAGVSQSPRYKVTKRGQDVALRCDPISGHVSLYWYRQALGQGPEFLTYFNYEAQQDKSGLPNDRFSAERPEGSISTLTIQRTEQRDSAMYRCASSLGGGENEKLFFGSGTQLSVL.

V gene TRBV6-1 combines with J gene TRBJ1-1, with D unclear. CDR3 length: 13 residues. The V gene lost 1 base and the J gene lost 11 bases, with 14 bases spanning the gap. The germline gives CDR1 MNHNS, CDR2 SASEGT. CDR3: CASSEGEVGGAFF. The CDR3 DNA is TGTGCCAGCAGTGAAGGGGAGGTCGGCGGTGCTTTCTTT.

The chain recombines TRBV7-8 with TRBJ1-3; 12 bases fit TRBD1. The V gene's germline CDR1 is SGHVS and CDR2 FQNEAQ. V gave up 1 base and J gave up 4 bases; unmatched junction bases: 8. This CDR3 region has 18 residues. As DNA, the CDR3 is TGTGCCAGCAGCTTAGTAGGGACAGGGGGCGCGGTAGGAAACACCATATATTTT. Translation gives CASSLVGTGGAVGNTIYF.

The chain links TRBV27 to TRBJ2-5; 11 nucleotides agree with TRBD2. The germline gives CDR1 MNHEY, CDR2 SMNVEV (reference sequence). V lost 4 bases to trimming and J lost 4 bases; unmatched junction nucleotides: 8. The CDR3 contains 16 residues. The CDR3 DNA reads as TGTGCCAGCAGTTCCTCGACTAGCGGGAAGGTAGAGACCCAGTACTTC. Translated, it gives CASSSSTSGKVETQYF.